This TCR beta chain appears in the sequencing data of a study of T cell responses to AZD1222 COVID-19 vaccine. Study-wide background: Pooled together were second doses at about 4 or about 12 weeks.

Trimming pared 5 bases from V and 3 bases from J, leaving 15 bases between. The CDR3 contains 15 residues. Germline CDR1 reads SGHVS; CDR2 reads FQNEAQ. The data were produced by immunoSEQ multiplex PCR, yet TCRdb's version contains in-frame clones alone and is incomplete. This table has 100,000 to 140,000 clones, roughly 89% appearing once. The chain couples TRBV7-8 to TRBJ2-3; either TRBD1 or TRBD2 may fit D (6 bases each). This specimen was peripheral blood, taken on day 0 of AZD1222 vaccination. This receptor was obtained from an adult in good health. As DNA, the CDR3 is TGTGCCAGCAGCCCGCCGTCGGGGGCGACAGATACGCAGTATTTT. Protein: CASSPPSGATDTQYF.